A single sample is the source of the 6 T cell receptor beta chains below, sequenced in a study of monozygotic twins with inflammatory bowel disease. For each CDR3 protein, TCRdb gives one entry from its re-call of the 5' RACE reads, without DNA. The record lists around 100,000 distinct CDR3 sequences, of which the ten most abundant hold approximately 1.8%. The sequenced material came from blood. Receptors originate from a human donor with ulcerative colitis or Crohn's disease, or a healthy co-twin of an affected twin (not recorded which).

This chain uses TRBV20-1 with TRBJ2-1; lacking DNA, the TRBD1 call made by TCRdb goes unchecked. This CDR3 is 15 amino acids long. The germline V gene has CDR1 DFQATT and CDR2 SNEGSKA (reference sequence). This chain's CDR3 is CSAGPRGVHYNEQFF.

Frequency places this clonotype as medium-sized. The chain employs TRBV7-2 and TRBJ2-2; checking the TCRdb D call of TRBD1 is not possible without DNA. This CDR3 spans 15 amino acids. The V gene's germline CDR1 is SGHTA and CDR2 FQGNSA. This CDR3 reads CASSLDPLIGGELFF.

The chain recombines TRBV7-6 with TRBJ2-3; as DNA is missing, the TRBD2 call by TCRdb cannot be tested. There are 16 residues in the CDR3. Per germline, CDR1 SGHVS and CDR2 FNYEAQ. CDR3 amino acids: CASSPDLAGASDTQYF.

The chain couples TRBV10-1 to TRBJ1-5. The length of the CDR3 is 13 residues. Germline V gene sequence: CDR1 WNHNN, CDR2 SYGVQD (reference sequence). CDR3 amino acids: CASSDQRLGPQHF.

J is TRBJ2-5 and V is TRBV30; TCRdb selects TRBD1, and the lack of DNA leaves this call unchecked. The CDR3 has 14 residues. Germline CDR1 is GTSNPN and CDR2 is SVGIG (reference sequence). CDR3 amino acids: CAWSLTGGQETQYF.

V and J are TRBV6-1 and TRBJ2-1. CDR1 is MNHNS, CDR2 SASEGT, per germline. The CDR3 length is 14 residues. This CDR3 reads CASWKGGSYNEQFF.